The TCR beta chain described here comes from a study of T cell clusters in autoimmune cytopenias. Study background: Healthy control donors averaged approximately 52 years of age, with a median of around 60 years.

With regard to this clonotype: The antigen is unknown.

Germline assignment: CDR1 SGHAT and CDR2 FQNNGV. The CDR3 has 12 residues. TRB was amplified from about 270 ng of peripheral blood genomic DNA per sample. TRB was amplified by touch-down multiplex PCR, primer pools A and B combined. TCRdb re-analyzed the multiplex PCR reads; it lists each CDR3 protein once, without DNA. This specimen shows approximately 5,300 distinct CDR3 sequences; the ten leading clones hold about 15%. The study's findings and limits: Primary autoimmune cytopenia patients seemingly lacked the physiological T cell clusters found in healthy donors.

This sample also appeared in a second study, on T cell repertoires in aging, cancer and after chemotherapy. That work adds: Donor ages fell into six groups from 30 or younger up to 70 or older. Roughly 9.3 million TCR reads made up the full dataset.

Sequenced: peripheral blood. This sequence originates from a human donor in good health. The chain links TRBV11-2 to TRBJ1-4. The CDR3 spells CASSLASEKLFF.